The following is a T cell receptor (beta chain) sequence with its context. As yet, its antigen is unknown. Germline assignment: CDR1 PRHDT and CDR2 FYEKMQ (reference sequence). The CDR3 extends over 15 amino acids. The data originate from a study of T cells expressing NK-cell markers. General study results and limits: Among a few donors, these clonotypes also ranked first in the CD3+CD56-NKG2C+ fraction.

After re-calling the 5' RACE reads, TCRdb lists one entry per CDR3 protein, DNA absent. Its table records 550,000 to 600,000 distinct CDR3 sequences. The gene calls are TRBV13 and TRBJ2-1; TCRdb selects TRBD2, and the lack of DNA leaves this call unchecked. The material sequenced was blood T cells: a sorted CD56 or NKG2C T cell subset, CD4+ or CD8+ T cells, or bulk PBMC T cells (not recorded which). This sequence was found in a man younger than 35 in good health. The CDR3 sequence: CASRWGLAGALEQFF.